The clone carrying this T cell receptor (beta chain) occurred many times. The sample comes from a study of prognosis after radiotherapy for stage I lung cancer. For the study at large: Patients in the cohort never received concurrent therapy with stereotactic body radiotherapy.

Multiplex PCR, run in two rounds, amplified TCR beta CDR3 from genomic DNA. Initially, in first-round PCR, primers specific to each TRBV and TRBJ gene were used. TCRdb analysed the multiplex PCR reads with MiXCR anew, one entry per CDR3 protein. This table holds around 18,000 distinct CDR3 sequences, approximately 30% found once. For each of two time points, an approximately 6.1-milliliter draw of peripheral blood was taken. Material: PBMCs, obtained before or after stereotactic body radiation therapy (not recorded which). This receptor was identified in a donor over 45 with non-small cell lung cancer.

DNA for the CDR3: TGCGCCAGCAGAGATCTGACCGGGACACCTAACACCGGGGAGCTGTTTTTT. Its translation is CASRDLTGTPNTGELFF. This rearrangement joins TRBV5-1 to TRBJ2-2; TRBD1 is a possible D gene (6 bases). In germline, CDR1 is SGHRS, CDR2 YFSETQ. The CDR3 consists of 17 residues. The V end was cut by 5 bases, the J end by 2 bases, with 19 bases between. The whole variable domain, filled in from reference TRBV5-1 and TRBJ2-2, reads KAGVTQTPRYLIKTRGQQVTLSCSPISGHRSVSWYQQTPGQGLQFLFEYFSETQRNKGNFPGRFSGRQFSNSRSEMNVSTLELGDSALYLCASRDLTGTPNTGELFFGEGSRLTVL.